This T cell receptor (beta chain) was profiled in a study of blood T cells in healthy people across ages. The authors ran a second PCR of about 7 to 12 cycles using a sample-barcoded 5' primer and a J-beta primer mix. TCRdb passed the 5' RACE reads through MiXCR, listing each CDR3 protein once. Altogether about 800,000 distinct CDR3 sequences are present, roughly 25% being singletons, with the ten largest covering under 4%. The CDR3 covers 16 residues. This clonotype showed up just a few times. These records were also assigned to another study, of T cells of mothers and their children.

Sequencing was done on a sample of blood. This clonotype originated in a boy aged 5-17 years in good health. This sequence joins TRBV12-3 or TRBV12-4 and TRBJ2-5, with D possibly matching TRBD2 (6 bases). The J call may be faulty, since TRBJ2-1 better matches the DNA end. The CDR3 protein is CASSQISGSAPNEQFF. CDR3 DNA sequence: TGTGCCAGCAGTCAAATTAGCGGCAGCGCCCCCAATGAGCAGTTCTTC.